The clone carrying this T cell receptor (beta chain) was recorded a few times. What it recognizes is unknown. Germline V lookup: CDR1 GTSNPN, CDR2 SVGIG (reference sequence). The CDR3 totals 13 residues. The data stem from a study of beta chain features in type 1 diabetes. Findings of the study overall: People with Type 1 diabetes carried modestly yet significantly shorter TCRB CDR3s in all four CD4+ subsets. The naive, central memory and Treg TCRB repertoires looked more alike in patients than they did in healthy donors.

The entirety of the isolated RNA underwent reverse transcription, so expressed TCRB transcripts were sequenced. Generated by immunoSEQ multiplex PCR, the TCRdb table keeps only in-frame clones and is missing some. Among about 210,000 clones listed, about a tenth were seen once. V usage is TRBV30 and J usage is TRBJ1-5; weak D call: TRBD1 (5 bases). This receptor was obtained from a man aged 18 to 35 in good health. Input material: central memory CD4+ T cells from blood. CDR3 amino acids: CAYSGGGNQPQHF. The CDR3 DNA follows: TGTGCTTATTCCGGGGGGGGCAATCAGCCCCAGCATTTT.